This T cell receptor (beta chain) emerged from a study of blood T cell repertoires in COVID-19. On the study more broadly: Material from acute and convalescent COVID-19 was sourced from the United States, Italy and Spain. PBMCs, B-cell-depleted T cells, or T cells were the source of the cDNA or gDNA that made up the material.

Deletions cut 1 base from V and 5 bases from J, with 7 bases between. Germline CDR1 SGHRS, CDR2 YFSETQ. This CDR3 comprises 13 residues. Followed over time, Seattle patients had been enrolled while infection was active. Under the authors' procedure: Scientists estimated how many nucleated cells there were by amplifying reference gene primers. This table comes from immunoSEQ multiplex PCR, and its TCRdb copy is limited to in-frame clones, with some not included. V, J and clone size were drawn from that table, and D and trimming were deduced from the DNA. This repertoire shows approximately 480,000 clones, roughly nine tenths found once; its top ten account for about 1%.

The receptor's source is a man aged 18 to 30 with COVID-19, enrolled during active disease. The specimen sequenced was peripheral blood. The J gene is TRBJ2-1, the V gene TRBV5-1; D is ambiguous. The DNA for the CDR3 is TGCGCCAGCAGCTTGAGTAGAAACAATGAGCAGTTCTTC. Its protein product is CASSLSRNNEQFF.